The 19 T cell receptor beta chains reported below all come from one sample, sequenced in a study of blood T cells in healthy people across ages. Then a second PCR, running about 6 to 12 cycles, was carried out with a sample-barcoded 5' primer and a J-beta primer mix. Via MiXCR, TCRdb re-called the 5' RACE reads, giving one row per CDR3 protein. The sample carries about 1.4 million distinct CDR3 sequences, 59% recorded once. The sequencing input was blood. These receptors were collected from a man aged 18 to 35 in good health.

V is TRBV6-5 and J is TRBJ2-1, with 11 bases lining up with TRBD2. In germline, CDR1 is MNHEY, CDR2 SVGAGI. This CDR3 has 17 amino acids. Losses at the gene ends were 2 bases for V and 10 bases for J; bases not matched to a gene: 13. The CDR3 here is CASSYPLTSGESREQFF. The DNA for the CDR3 is TGTGCCAGCAGTTACCCATTGACTAGCGGGGAATCACGGGAGCAGTTCTTC.

J is TRBJ1-2 and V is TRBV12-3 or TRBV12-4; tentative D call: TRBD1 (6 bases). The germline V and J ends were trimmed by 2 bases and 6 bases, with 16 bases remaining between them. The length of the CDR3 is 15 residues. This chain's CDR3 is CASSLRYRGGDGYTF. DNA of the CDR3: TGTGCCAGCAGTTTACGGTATCGGGGGGGCGATGGCTACACCTTC.

This clonotype was seen just once. The V call is TRBV11-2, the J call TRBJ2-7; the D call may be TRBD1 or TRBD2 (5 bases each). The J call may not be correct, given that the DNA end is closer to TRBJ2-5. Germline V lookup: CDR1 SGHAT, CDR2 FQNNGV. The CDR3 length is 14 residues. The CDR3, as DNA: TGTGCCAGCAGCTTAGATCGTGGGGGAAAGACCCAGTACTTC. Translated, it gives CASSLDRGGKTQYF.

The chain uses TRBV10-3 and TRBJ2-7; the D gene is possibly TRBD2 (5 bases). The germline gives CDR1 ENHRY, CDR2 SYGVKD. This CDR3 region has 14 residues. V lost 1 base, J lost 1 base, and 8 bases lay in between. In nucleotides, the CDR3 is TGTGCCATCAGTGAGTTAACTAGATCCTACGAGCAGTACTTC. This sequence encodes CAISELTRSYEQYF.

The chain employs TRBV6-1 and TRBJ2-1, with D maybe TRBD2 (5 bases). The CDR3 is 11 residues long. V was clipped by 7 bases and J by 7 bases, with 8 bases between them. The germline V gene encodes CDR1 MNHNS and CDR2 SASEGT. The CDR3 is CASTPGNEQFF. The CDR3 DNA is TGTGCCAGCACCCCGGGAAATGAGCAGTTCTTC.

The chain couples TRBV7-9 to TRBJ2-7; TRBD1 is a possible D gene (5 bases). With the DNA end fitting TRBJ2-5 better, the J assignment may be wrong. Germline CDR1 reads SEHNR; CDR2 reads FQNEAQ (reference sequence). This CDR3 comprises 16 residues. CDR3: CASSLVYRRWGETQYF. CDR3 DNA sequence: TGTGCCAGCAGCTTAGTCTACAGGAGATGGGGAGAGACCCAGTACTTC.

The chain has TRBV29-1 and TRBJ2-7; D not resolved. The DNA end is a closer match to TRBJ2-5, so the J assignment may be wrong. The germline V gene has CDR1 SQVTM and CDR2 ANQGSEA. The CDR3 runs 13 residues. This chain's CDR3 is CSVEGRLRETQYF. In DNA, the CDR3 is TGCAGCGTTGAAGGACGATTGAGGGAGACCCAGTACTTC.

The chain joins TRBV28 to TRBJ2-5; 9 bases agree with TRBD1. Germline CDR1 MDHEN, CDR2 SYDVKM. The CDR3 length is 14 residues. With V trimmed by 10 bases and J by 5 bases, 11 bases remained unmatched. This CDR3 reads CATQNRGQIETQYF. As DNA, the CDR3 is TGTGCCACGCAAAACAGGGGGCAGATCGAGACCCAGTACTTC.

DNA of the CDR3: TGTGCCAGCAGCAGCTTTCGGACTAGCGGGGGGTCCTACAATGAGCAGTTCTTC. It codes for CASSSFRTSGGSYNEQFF. V usage is TRBV4-2 and J usage is TRBJ2-1, with 14 bases that match TRBD2. There are 18 residues in the CDR3. Germline CDR1 and CDR2: LGHNA and YNFKEQ. V was pared by 5 bases and J by 1 base, with 7 bases of the junction left unmatched.

The V call is TRBV4-2, the J call TRBJ2-1; the match to TRBD2 covers 9 bases. The germline CDR1 and CDR2 sequences are LGHNA and YNFKEQ. V was clipped by 0 bases and J by 8 bases; unmatched bases: 11. The CDR3 totals 17 residues. CDR3 protein: CASSQERAGGTFYEQFF. CDR3 nucleotides: TGTGCCAGCAGCCAAGAACGAGCGGGGGGTACCTTCTATGAGCAGTTCTTC.

This clonotype was seen once. The rearrangement uses TRBV4-3 and TRBJ1-2, with D possibly matching TRBD1 (5 bases). With 0 bases removed from V and 2 bases from J, the gap between germline ends came to 10 bases. The germline gives CDR1 LGHNA, CDR2 YSLEER. The CDR3 loop spans 15 amino acids. The CDR3: CASSQDHRGNYGYTF. The CDR3 bases are TGCGCCAGCAGCCAAGATCATCGGGGGAACTATGGCTACACCTTC.

This clonotype has a single count. J is TRBJ2-3 and V is TRBV7-2; either TRBD1 or TRBD2 may supply D (5 bases each). This CDR3 has 17 residues. Germline V lookup: CDR1 SGHTA, CDR2 FQGNSA. The V end lost 0 bases, the J end lost 4 bases, and 17 bases lay between the germline ends. The CDR3 spells CASSLAKRGPRADTQYF. In DNA form, the CDR3 reads TGTGCCAGCAGCTTAGCGAAGAGGGGACCGCGCGCAGATACGCAGTATTTT.

This clonotype was seen repeatedly, ten times or more. The chain couples TRBV4-1 to TRBJ2-7; possible D gene TRBD1, 5 bases. The CDR3 runs 14 residues. V dropped 1 base and J dropped 2 bases, with 9 bases sitting between them. Germline V CDR1 and CDR2: MGHRA, YSYEKL. The chain's CDR3 is CASSQVAGTYEQYF. The CDR3 DNA sequence: TGCGCCAGCAGCCAAGTGGCAGGGACCTACGAGCAGTACTTC.

The chain joins TRBV5-1 to TRBJ2-7, with 8 bases fitting TRBD1. CDR3 size: 15 residues. In germline, CDR1 is SGHRS, CDR2 YFSETQ. Trimming removed 5 bases from V and 1 base from J; junction bases left unmatched: 8. CDR3 sequence (DNA): TGCGCCAGCAGAGGTTGGGGGACAGGTTCCTACGAGCAGTACTTC. Translation: CASRGWGTGSYEQYF.

The V call is TRBV7-2, the J call TRBJ2-5; 10 bases agree with TRBD1. V shed 5 bases, J shed 11 bases, and the junction held 11 bases outside the gene matches. The length of the CDR3 is 14 residues. Per the germline V gene, CDR1 is SGHTA and CDR2 is FQGNSA. The CDR3 loop is CASSPGQGEREQYF. The DNA of the CDR3 is TGTGCCAGCAGCCCCGGACAGGGGGAGAGGGAGCAGTACTTC.

This chain uses TRBV2 with TRBJ1-2, with D uncertain. The germline gives CDR1 SNHLY, CDR2 FYNNEI. The CDR3 loop spans 15 amino acids. Trimming took off 4 bases at V and 3 bases at J, with 15 bases between the two ends. Written as DNA, the CDR3 is TGTGCCAGCAGTGGGAACTCAGGCTCCTACTATGGCTACACCTTC. It is translated as CASSGNSGSYYGYTF.

The chain is built from TRBV4-1 and TRBJ1-6; weak D call: TRBD1 (6 bases). The CDR3 loop spans 17 amino acids. V shed 0 bases and J shed 6 bases, with 15 bases lying between them. Germline V gives CDR1 MGHRA, CDR2 YSYEKL. The CDR3 reads CASSQDPRPGANSPLHF. The DNA for the CDR3 is TGCGCCAGCAGCCAAGACCCCCGTCCGGGGGCTAATTCACCCCTCCACTTT.

The chain combines TRBV6-5 with TRBJ2-7; D may correspond to TRBD1 or TRBD2 (5 bases each). The CDR3 totals 15 residues. V lost 6 bases to trimming and J lost 2 bases, with 17 bases between them. CDR1 and CDR2 (germline): MNHEY, SVGAGI. CDR3 sequence reads: CASSLTGTVTYEQYF. The CDR3 DNA reads as TGTGCCAGCAGCTTAACCGGGACCGTCACCTACGAGCAGTACTTC.

The chain links TRBV7-2 to TRBJ2-5; 7 nucleotides agree with TRBD1. This CDR3 contains 15 residues. V shed 5 bases and J 11 bases; nucleotides not matched to a gene: 17. The V gene's germline CDR1 is SGHTA and CDR2 FQGNSA. CDR3 residues: CASSKGGGPSNEQYF. DNA of the CDR3: TGTGCCAGCAGCAAAGGGGGCGGGCCCTCTAATGAGCAGTACTTC. Complete variable domain (other parts from reference TRBV7-2 and TRBJ2-5): GAGVSQSPSNKVTEKGKDVELRCDPISGHTALYWYRQSLGQGLEFLIYFQGNSAPDKSGLPSDRFSAERTGGSVSTLTIQRTQQEDSAVYLCASSKGGGPSNEQYFGPGTRLLVL.